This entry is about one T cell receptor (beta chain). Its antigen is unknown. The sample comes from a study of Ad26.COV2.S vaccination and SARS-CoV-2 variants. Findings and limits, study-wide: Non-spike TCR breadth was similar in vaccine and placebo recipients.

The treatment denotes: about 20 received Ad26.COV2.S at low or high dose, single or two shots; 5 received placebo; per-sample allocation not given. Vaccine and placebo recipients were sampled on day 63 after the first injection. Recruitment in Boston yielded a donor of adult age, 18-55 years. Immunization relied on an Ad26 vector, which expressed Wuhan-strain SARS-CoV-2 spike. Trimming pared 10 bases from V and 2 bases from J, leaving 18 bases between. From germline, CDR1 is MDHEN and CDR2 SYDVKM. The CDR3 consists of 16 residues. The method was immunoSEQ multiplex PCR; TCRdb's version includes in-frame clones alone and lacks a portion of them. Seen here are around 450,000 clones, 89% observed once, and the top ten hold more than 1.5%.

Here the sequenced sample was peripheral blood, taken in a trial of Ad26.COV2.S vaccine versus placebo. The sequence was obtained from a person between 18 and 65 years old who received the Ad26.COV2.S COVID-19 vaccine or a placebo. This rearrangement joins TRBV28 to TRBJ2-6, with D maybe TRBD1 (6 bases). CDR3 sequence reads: CATTQGRMAGANVLTF. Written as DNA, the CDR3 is TGTGCCACCACACAGGGAAGGATGGCTGGGGCCAACGTCCTGACTTTC.